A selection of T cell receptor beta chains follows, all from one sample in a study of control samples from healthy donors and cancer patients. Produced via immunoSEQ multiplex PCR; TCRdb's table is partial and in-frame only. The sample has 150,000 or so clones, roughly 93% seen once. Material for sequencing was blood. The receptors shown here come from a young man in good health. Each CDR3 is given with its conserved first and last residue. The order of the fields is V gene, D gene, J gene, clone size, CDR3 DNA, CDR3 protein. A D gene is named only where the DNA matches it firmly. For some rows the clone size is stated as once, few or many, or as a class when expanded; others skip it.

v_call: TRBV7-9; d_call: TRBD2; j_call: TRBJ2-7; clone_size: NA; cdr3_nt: TGTGCCAGCAGCTTCCCGACTAGCGGGAACGAGCAGTACTTC; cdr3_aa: CASSFPTSGNEQYF
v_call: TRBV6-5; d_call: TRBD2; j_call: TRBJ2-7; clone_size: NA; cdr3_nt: TGTGCCAGCAGTTACTCGAGTAGGGAGGGATGGGAGCAGTACTTC; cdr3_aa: CASSYSSREGWEQYF
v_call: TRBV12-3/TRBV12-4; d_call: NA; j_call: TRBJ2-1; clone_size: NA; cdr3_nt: TGTGCCAGCAGTCTTCCGACACCGGATGAGCAGTTCTTC; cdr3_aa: CASSLPTPDEQFF
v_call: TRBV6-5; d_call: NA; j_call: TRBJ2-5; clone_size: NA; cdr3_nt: TGTGCCAGCGGGGGTTGGGGTTTCGAGACCCAGTACTTC; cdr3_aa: CASGGWGFETQYF
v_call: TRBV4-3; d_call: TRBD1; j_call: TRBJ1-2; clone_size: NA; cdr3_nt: TGCGCCAGCAGCCAAGATCGGGGCAGGGGGTATTATGGCTACACCTTC; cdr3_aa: CASSQDRGRGYYGYTF
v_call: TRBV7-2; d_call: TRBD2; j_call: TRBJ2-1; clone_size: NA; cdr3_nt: TGTGCCAGCAGCGCGGGGGGGGGACAGCTCAATGAGCAGTTCTTC; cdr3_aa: CASSAGGGQLNEQFF
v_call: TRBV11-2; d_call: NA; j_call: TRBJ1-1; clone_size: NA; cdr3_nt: TGTGCCAGCAGCCGAGGGGGGCAGCAGAACACTGAAGCTTTCTTT; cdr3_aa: CASSRGGQQNTEAFF
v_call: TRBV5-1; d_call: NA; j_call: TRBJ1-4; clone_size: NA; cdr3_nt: TGCGCCAGCAAGGTCCGGGGCGGGAGAGGGACTAATGAAAAACTGTTTTTT; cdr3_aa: CASKVRGGRGTNEKLFF
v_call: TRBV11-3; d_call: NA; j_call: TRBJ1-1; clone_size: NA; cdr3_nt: TGTGCCAGCAGTTTAAACAGGGTTTCCACTGAAGCTTTCTTT; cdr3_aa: CASSLNRVSTEAFF
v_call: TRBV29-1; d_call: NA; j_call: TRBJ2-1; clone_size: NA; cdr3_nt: TGCAGCGCACCATCGGGCAGTTACAATGAGCAGTTCTTC; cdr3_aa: CSAPSGSYNEQFF
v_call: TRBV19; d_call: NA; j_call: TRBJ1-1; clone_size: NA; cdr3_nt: TGTGCCAGTACCCTCTTTTGGAGGGGAAGGAACACTGAAGCTTTCTTT; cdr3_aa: CASTLFWRGRNTEAFF
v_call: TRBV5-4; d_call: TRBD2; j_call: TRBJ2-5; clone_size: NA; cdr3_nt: TGTGCCAGCAGCCCCTTGGGAGGGACGGAGGGAGAGACCCAGTACTTC; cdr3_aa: CASSPLGGTEGETQYF
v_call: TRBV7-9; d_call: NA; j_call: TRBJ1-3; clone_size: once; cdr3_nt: TGTGCCAGCAGCTCTTCGACAACCTTCTCTGGAAACACCATATATTTT; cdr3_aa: CASSSSTTFSGNTIYF
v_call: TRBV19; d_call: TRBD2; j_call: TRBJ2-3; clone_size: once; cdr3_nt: TGTGCCAGTAGTAGCGGCGGGGGACGCACAGATACGCAGTATTTT; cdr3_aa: CASSSGGGRTDTQYF
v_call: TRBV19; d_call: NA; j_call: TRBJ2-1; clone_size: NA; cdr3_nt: TGTGCCAGTAGTATGTCCAATTGGGGGAGGTATGAGCAGTTCTTC; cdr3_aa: CASSMSNWGRYEQFF
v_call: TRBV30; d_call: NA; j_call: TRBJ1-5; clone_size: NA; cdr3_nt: TGTGCCTGGAGTGTACCGGGAGTGGTGGGGAATCAGCCCCAGCATTTT; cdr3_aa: CAWSVPGVVGNQPQHF
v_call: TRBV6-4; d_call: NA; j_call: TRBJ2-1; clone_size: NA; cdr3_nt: TGTGCCAGCAGTCAGGACTCCCACAATGAGCAGTTCTTC; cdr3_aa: CASSQDSHNEQFF
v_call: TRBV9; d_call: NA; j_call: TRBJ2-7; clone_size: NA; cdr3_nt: TGTGCCAGAAAGCTTATCGGGACGGGCGTACACGAGCAGTACTTC; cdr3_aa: CARKLIGTGVHEQYF
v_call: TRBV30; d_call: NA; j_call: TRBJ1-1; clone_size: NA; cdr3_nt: TGTGCCTGGAGTGTGGGCGGGAACACTGAAGCTTTCTTT; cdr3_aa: CAWSVGGNTEAFF
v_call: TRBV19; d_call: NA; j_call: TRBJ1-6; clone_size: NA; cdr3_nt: TGTGCCAGTAGCGGGCCTCTCGGGTCGAATTCACCCCTCCACTTT; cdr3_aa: CASSGPLGSNSPLHF
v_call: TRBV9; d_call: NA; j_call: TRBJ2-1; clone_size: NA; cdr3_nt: TGTGCCAGCAGCGTAGGGAGCTCCTACAATGAGCAGTTCTTC; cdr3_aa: CASSVGSSYNEQFF
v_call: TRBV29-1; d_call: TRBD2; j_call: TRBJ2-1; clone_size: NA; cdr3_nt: TGCAGCGTTCCCCGAGGGTGGACTAGCGGGGGACTCAATGAGCAGTTCTTC; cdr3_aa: CSVPRGWTSGGLNEQFF
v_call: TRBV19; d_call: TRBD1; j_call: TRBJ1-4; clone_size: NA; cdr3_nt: TGTGCCAGTAGGAGACAGGGAGAGGAAAAACTGTTTTTT; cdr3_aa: CASRRQGEEKLFF
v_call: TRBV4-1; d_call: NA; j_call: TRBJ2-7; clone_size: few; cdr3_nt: TGCGCCAGCAGCCAAGCCCAAAGCGGCAGGGCTGGCGAGCAGTACTTC; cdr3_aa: CASSQAQSGRAGEQYF
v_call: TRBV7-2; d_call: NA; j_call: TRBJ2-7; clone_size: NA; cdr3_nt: TGTGCCAGCAGCTTAGAAGTACGGAGAACACCTTCCTACGAGCAGTACTTC; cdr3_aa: CASSLEVRRTPSYEQYF
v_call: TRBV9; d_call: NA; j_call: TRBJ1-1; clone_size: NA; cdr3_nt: TGTGCCAGCAGCGTAGATGGGGTAGGCACTGAAGCTTTCTTT; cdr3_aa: CASSVDGVGTEAFF
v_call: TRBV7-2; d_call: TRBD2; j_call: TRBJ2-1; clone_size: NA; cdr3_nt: TGTGCCAGCAGCGCTAGCGGGAGAGGGTTCAATGAGCAGTTCTTC; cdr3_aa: CASSASGRGFNEQFF
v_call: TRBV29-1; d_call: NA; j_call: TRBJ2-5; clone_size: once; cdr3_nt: TGCAGCGTTGATTCTGGGACTTCGGAGACCCAGTACTTC; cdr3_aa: CSVDSGTSETQYF
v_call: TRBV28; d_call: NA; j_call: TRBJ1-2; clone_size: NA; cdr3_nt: TGTGCCAGCAGTTTAGTACAGCTTTCCAACTATGGCTACACCTTC; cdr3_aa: CASSLVQLSNYGYTF
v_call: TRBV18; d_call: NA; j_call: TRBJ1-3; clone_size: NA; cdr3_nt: TGTGCCAGCTCACCGAACAGGGTCGGGACTGGAAACACCATATATTTT; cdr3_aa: CASSPNRVGTGNTIYF
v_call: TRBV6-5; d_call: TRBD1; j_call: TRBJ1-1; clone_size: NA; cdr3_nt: TGTGCCAGCATTAGGAGACAGGGATTGAACACTGAAGCTTTCTTT; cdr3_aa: CASIRRQGLNTEAFF